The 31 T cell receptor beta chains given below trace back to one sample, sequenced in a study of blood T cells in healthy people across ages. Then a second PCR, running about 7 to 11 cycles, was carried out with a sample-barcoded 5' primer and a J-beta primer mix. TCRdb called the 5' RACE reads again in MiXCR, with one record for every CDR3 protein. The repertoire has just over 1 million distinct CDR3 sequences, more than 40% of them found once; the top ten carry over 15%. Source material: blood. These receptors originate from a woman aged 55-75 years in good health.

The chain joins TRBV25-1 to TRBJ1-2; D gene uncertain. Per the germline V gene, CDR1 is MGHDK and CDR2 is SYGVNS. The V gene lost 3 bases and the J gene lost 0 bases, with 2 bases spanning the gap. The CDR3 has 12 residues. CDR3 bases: TGTGCCAGCAGTGAGGCTAACTATGGCTACACCTTC. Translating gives CASSEANYGYTF.

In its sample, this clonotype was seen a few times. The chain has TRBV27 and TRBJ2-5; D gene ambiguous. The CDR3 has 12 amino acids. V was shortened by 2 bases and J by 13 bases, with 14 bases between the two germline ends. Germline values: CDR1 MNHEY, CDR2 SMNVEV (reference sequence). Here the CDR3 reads CASSLPTLPRYF. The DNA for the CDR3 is TGTGCCAGCAGTTTACCAACTCTGCCCCGGTACTTC.

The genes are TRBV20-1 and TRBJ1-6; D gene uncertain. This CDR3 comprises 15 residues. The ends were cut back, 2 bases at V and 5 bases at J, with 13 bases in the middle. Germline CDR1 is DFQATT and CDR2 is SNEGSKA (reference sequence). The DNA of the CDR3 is TGCAGTGCTAGACGGGTCGGGTTCGATAATTCACCCCTCCACTTT. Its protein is CSARRVGFDNSPLHF.

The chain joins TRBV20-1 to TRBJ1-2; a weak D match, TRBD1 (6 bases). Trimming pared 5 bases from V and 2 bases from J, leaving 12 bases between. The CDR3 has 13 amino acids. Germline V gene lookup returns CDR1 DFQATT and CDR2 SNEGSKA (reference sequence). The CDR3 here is CSAPGHQNYGYTF. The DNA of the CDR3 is TGCAGTGCTCCGGGACATCAAAACTATGGCTACACCTTC.

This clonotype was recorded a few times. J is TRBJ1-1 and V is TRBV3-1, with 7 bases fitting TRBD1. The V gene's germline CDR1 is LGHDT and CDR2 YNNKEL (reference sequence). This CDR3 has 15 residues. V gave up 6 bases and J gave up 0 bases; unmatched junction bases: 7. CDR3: CASSSKTGMNTEAFF. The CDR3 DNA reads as TGTGCCAGCAGTTCTAAGACAGGGATGAACACTGAAGCTTTCTTT.

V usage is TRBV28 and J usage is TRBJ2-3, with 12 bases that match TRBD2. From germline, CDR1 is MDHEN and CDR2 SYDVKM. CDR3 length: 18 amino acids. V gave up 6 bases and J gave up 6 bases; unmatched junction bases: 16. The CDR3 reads CASRTPRTSGTLLDTQYF. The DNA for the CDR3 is TGTGCCAGCAGGACCCCACGGACTAGCGGGACGCTTTTGGATACGCAGTATTTT.

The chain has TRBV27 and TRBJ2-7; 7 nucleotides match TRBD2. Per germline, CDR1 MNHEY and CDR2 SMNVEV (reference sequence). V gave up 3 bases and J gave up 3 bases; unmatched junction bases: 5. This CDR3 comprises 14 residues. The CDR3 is CASSLASGYYEQYF. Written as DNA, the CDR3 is TGTGCCAGCAGTTTGGCTAGCGGATACTACGAGCAGTACTTC.

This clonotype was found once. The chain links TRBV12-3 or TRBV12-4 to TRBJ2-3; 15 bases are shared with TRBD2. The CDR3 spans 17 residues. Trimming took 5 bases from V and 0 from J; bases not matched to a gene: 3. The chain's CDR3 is CASSPGTSGGSTDTQYF. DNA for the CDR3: TGTGCCAGCAGTCCCGGGACTAGCGGGGGGAGCACAGATACGCAGTATTTT.

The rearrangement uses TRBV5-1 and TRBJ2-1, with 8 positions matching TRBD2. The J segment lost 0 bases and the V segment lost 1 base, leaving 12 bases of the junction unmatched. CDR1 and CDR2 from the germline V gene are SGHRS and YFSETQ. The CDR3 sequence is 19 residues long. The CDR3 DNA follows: TGCGCCAGCAGCTTGAGAGTGACTAGCGCTTCGAGCTCCTACAATGAGCAGTTCTTC. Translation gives CASSLRVTSASSSYNEQFF.

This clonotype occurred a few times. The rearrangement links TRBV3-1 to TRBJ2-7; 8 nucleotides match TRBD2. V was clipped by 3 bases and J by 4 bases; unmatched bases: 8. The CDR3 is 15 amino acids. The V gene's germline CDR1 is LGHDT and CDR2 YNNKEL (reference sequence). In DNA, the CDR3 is TGTGCCAGCAGCCAGGGTGTCAGCGGGAGTTACGAGCAGTACTTC. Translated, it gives CASSQGVSGSYEQYF.

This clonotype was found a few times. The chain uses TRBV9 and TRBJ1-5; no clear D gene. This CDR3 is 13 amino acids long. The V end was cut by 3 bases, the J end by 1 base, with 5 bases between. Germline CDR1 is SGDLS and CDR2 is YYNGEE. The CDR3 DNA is TGTGCCAGCAGCGGGACGAGCAATCAGCCCCAGCATTTT. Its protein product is CASSGTSNQPQHF.

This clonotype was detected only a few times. The CDR3 protein is CASSFTFAQETQYF. In DNA form, the CDR3 reads TGTGCCAGCAGTTTCACCTTCGCGCAAGAGACCCAGTACTTC. This chain joins TRBV27 and TRBJ2-5; no firm D call. CDR1 and CDR2 from the germline V gene are MNHEY and SMNVEV (reference sequence). The CDR3 is 14 amino acids. Trimming cost V 3 bases and J 2 bases, with 10 bases left between them.

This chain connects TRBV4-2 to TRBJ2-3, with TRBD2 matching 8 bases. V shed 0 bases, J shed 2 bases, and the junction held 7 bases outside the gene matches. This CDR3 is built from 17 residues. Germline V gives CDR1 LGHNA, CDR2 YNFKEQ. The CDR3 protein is CASSQDIQRGNTDTQYF. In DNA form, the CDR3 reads TGTGCCAGCAGCCAAGATATACAGCGGGGGAACACAGATACGCAGTATTTT.

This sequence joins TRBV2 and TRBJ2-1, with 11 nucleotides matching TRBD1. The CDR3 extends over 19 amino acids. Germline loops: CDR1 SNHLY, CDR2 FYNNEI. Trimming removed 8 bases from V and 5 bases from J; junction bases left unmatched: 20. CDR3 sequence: CASAGIGDRGRTSDNEQFF. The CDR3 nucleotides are TGTGCCAGCGCTGGCATCGGGGACAGGGGGAGAACTAGCGACAATGAGCAGTTCTTC.

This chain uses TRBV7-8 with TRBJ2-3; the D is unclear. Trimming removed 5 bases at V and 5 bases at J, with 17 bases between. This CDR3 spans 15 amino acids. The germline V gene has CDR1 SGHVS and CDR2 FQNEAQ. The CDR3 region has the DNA TGTGCCAGCAGCCAAGGAACGGACGAGAAAGATACGCAGTATTTT. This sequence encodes CASSQGTDEKDTQYF.

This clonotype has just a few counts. In DNA, the CDR3 is TGCGCCAGCAGCTCCCGGGACGGCGGTAATGGGGCCAACGTCCTGACTTTC. Translating gives CASSSRDGGNGANVLTF. The gene calls are TRBV5-1 and TRBJ2-6; D could derive from TRBD1 or TRBD2 (5 bases each). Germline loops: CDR1 SGHRS, CDR2 YFSETQ. The CDR3 consists of 17 residues. Trimming removed 3 bases at V and 3 bases at J, with 16 bases between.

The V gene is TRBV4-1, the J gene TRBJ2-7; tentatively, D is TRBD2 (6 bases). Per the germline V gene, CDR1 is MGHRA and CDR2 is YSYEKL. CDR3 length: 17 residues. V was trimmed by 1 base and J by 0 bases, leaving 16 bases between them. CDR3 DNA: TGCGCCAGCAGCCAAGGGTGGGACGGGAGTCCCTCCTACGAGCAGTACTTC. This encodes CASSQGWDGSPSYEQYF.

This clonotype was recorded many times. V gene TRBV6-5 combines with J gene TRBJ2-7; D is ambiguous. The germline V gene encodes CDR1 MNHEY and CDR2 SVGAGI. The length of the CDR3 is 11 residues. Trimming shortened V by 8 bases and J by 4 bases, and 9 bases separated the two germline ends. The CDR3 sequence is CASVDGYEQYF. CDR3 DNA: TGTGCCAGCGTTGATGGGTACGAGCAGTACTTC.

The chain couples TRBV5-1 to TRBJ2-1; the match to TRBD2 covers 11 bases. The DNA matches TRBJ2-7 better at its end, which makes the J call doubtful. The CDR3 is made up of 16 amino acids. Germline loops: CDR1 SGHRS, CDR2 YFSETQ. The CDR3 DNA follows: TGCGCCAGCAGCTTGGGTGGTAGCGGGAGGGCCAATGAGCAGTACTTC. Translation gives CASSLGGSGRANEQYF.

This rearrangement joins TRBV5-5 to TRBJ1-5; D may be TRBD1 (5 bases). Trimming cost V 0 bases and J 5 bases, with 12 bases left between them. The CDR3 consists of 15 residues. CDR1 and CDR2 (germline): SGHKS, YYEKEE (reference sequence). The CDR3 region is CASSLDGTAYQPQHF. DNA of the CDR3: TGTGCCAGCAGCTTGGATGGGACGGCCTATCAGCCCCAGCATTTT.

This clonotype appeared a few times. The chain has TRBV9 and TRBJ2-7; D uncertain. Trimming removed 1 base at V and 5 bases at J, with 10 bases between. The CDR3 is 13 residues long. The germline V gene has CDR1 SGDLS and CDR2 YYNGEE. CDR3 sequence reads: CASSVSWGHEQYF. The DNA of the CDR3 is TGTGCCAGCAGCGTAAGCTGGGGTCACGAGCAGTACTTC.

In nucleotides, the CDR3 is TGTGCCAGCAGTTTTAGAGGGTCCTTATCCTACGAGCAGTACTTC. Translation gives CASSFRGSLSYEQYF. V usage is TRBV27 and J usage is TRBJ2-7, with D possibly matching TRBD2 (5 bases). V was clipped by 3 bases and J by 1 base, with 13 bases between them. The CDR3 has 15 amino acids. Germline V gene data show CDR1 as MNHEY and CDR2 as SMNVEV (reference sequence).

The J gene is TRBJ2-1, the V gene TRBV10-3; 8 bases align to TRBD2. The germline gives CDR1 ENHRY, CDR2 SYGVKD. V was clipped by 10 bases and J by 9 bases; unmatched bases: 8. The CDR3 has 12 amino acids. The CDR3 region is CASVAGSSEQFF. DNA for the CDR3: TGTGCCAGCGTAGCGGGATCATCTGAGCAGTTCTTC.

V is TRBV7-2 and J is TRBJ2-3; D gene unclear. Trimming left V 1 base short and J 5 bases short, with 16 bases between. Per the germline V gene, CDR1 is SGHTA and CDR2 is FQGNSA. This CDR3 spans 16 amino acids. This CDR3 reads CASSLDGFRWGDTQYF. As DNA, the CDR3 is TGTGCCAGCAGCTTAGACGGCTTCAGGTGGGGAGATACGCAGTATTTT.

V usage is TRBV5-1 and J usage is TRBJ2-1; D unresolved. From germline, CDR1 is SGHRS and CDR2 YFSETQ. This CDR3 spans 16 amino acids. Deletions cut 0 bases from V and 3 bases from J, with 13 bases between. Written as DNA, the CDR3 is TGCGCCAGCAGCTTGGGTGGGCAGTCTCTCTACAATGAGCAGTTCTTC. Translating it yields CASSLGGQSLYNEQFF.

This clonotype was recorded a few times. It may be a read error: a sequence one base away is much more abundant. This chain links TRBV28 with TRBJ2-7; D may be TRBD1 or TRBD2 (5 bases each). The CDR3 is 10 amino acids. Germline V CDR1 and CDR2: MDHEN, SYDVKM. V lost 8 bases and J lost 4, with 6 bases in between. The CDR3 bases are TGTGCCAGCGAGGGGTACGAGCAGTACTTC. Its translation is CASEGYEQYF.

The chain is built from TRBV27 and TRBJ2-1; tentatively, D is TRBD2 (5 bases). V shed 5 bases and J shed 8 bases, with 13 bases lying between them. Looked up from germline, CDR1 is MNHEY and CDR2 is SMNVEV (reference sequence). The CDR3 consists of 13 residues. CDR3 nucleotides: TGTGCCAGCAGTCCCCCGGGGTATCATGAGCAGTTCTTC. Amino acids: CASSPPGYHEQFF.

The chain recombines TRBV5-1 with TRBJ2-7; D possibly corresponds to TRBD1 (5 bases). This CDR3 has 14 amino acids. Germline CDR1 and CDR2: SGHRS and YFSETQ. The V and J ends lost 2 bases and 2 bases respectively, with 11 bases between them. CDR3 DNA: TGCGCCAGCAGCTTCTCACAGGTAACCTACGAGCAGTACTTC. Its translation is CASSFSQVTYEQYF.

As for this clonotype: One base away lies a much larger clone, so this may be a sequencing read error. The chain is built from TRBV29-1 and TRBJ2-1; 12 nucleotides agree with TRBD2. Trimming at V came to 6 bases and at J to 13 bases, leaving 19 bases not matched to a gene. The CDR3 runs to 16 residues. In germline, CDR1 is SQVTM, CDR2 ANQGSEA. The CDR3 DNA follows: TGCAGCGTCGTGCGAGAGACTAGCGGGAGAGAAGAGACCCAGTTCTTC. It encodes CSVVRETSGREETQFF.

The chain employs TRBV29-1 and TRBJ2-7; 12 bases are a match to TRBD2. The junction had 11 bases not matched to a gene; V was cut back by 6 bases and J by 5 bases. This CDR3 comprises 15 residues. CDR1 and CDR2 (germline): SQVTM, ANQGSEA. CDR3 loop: CSVSKTSGSPDEQYF. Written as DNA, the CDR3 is TGCAGCGTGAGCAAGACTAGCGGGAGCCCCGACGAGCAGTACTTC.

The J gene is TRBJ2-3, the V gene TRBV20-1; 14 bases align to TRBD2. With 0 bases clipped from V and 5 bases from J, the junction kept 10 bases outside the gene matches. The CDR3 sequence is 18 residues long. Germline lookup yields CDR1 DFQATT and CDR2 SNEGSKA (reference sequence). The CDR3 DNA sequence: TGCAGTGCTAGAGACGCGACTAGCGGGAGGGCCTTAAGAGATACGCAGTATTTT. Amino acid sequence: CSARDATSGRALRDTQYF.